This T cell receptor beta chain comes out of a study of shared clonotypes between healthy human individuals (dated by TCRdb to the early 2020s). For the wider study: A couple of women and a few men aged 18 to 49 years were included in the cohort. For each donor, CD4 naive and CD4 memory were each given three plates, CD8 naive was given two plates, and CD8 memory was given one plate. Blood TCR repertoires of roughly 5 healthy adults were deeply sequenced to estimate repertoire size and the extent of clonotype sharing between individuals. To increase sequencing depth and limit assay-specific biases, TCR repertoire library preparation and sequencing were carried out by different laboratories using diverse techniques. Per donor, leukapheresis produced somewhere between about 0.85 and 8.9 billion PBMCs.

The donors were healthy, HIV-negative adults with no recently reported acute infections or vaccinations. Every donor was a Caucasian adult living in Nashville, Tennessee, USA. CD4+ T cells were enriched by magnetic negative selection; naive cells were then positively selected on CD45RA, and the negative fraction formed the memory subset. Blood was obtained by leukapheresis, after which PBMCs were separated by Ficoll-Histopaque density gradient centrifugation and cryopreserved in liquid nitrogen vapor phase. Analytical flow cytometry was used to check the purity and quantity of every magnetically sorted T cell population. Genomic DNA was isolated from each sorted fraction and quantified by UV absorbance on a Nanodrop 2000c. As concerns this clone: Its cognate antigen has yet to be identified. Base qualities are not recorded, but no much larger clone differs from it by a single base.

Using the deep immunoSEQ assay, TCR CDR3 regions were amplified from genomic DNA by multiplex PCR. Genomic DNA extracted from each cell subset was distributed evenly over all wells of several immunoSEQ 96-well plates, and each plate served as one replicate. Each replicate PCR for sorted subsets received around 200 ng genomic DNA, equal to roughly 33,000 T cell genomes. Purified libraries were measured with a Qubit 3.0 fluorometer, size-checked on a Bioanalyzer 2100, and measured again with the KAPA Library Quantification kit. Each immunoSEQ 96-well plate was sequenced on its own single-read 150-cycle Illumina NextSeq 550 flow cell. The authors' analysis ran thus. Because only junctional sequences without quality scores were contained in the immunoSEQ output, filtering matching that applied to full-length reads could not be performed. Sequences were annotated with PyIR, a Python wrapper for IgBLAST v1.9, using IMGT germline references to assign V/J genes and CDR3. Any read was removed if the V/J assignment was weak (E-value above 1e-6), the CDR3 was missing, or the read contained stop codons, out-of-frame junctions, or ambiguous translated residues. A V3J clonotype was defined by an identical inferred V gene, J gene, and CDR3 amino acid sequence. To compute the percentage overlap between repertoires, the number of shared unique clonotypes was divided by the size of the smaller repertoire. Repertoire richness was assessed with RTK rarefaction, the Chao1 estimator, and Recon v2.1 estimates of unobserved clonotypes. For all TCRbeta clonotypes obtained by the gDNA method from a few donors, generation probabilities were computed with OLGA. Drawn from immuneACCESS, this table holds only the in-frame rearrangements with V and J called that TCRdb kept. Clones are partly lost; checked studies trace under half to an unresolved V gene and leave the rest unexplained. D and trimming come from the DNA, and the V and J calls and clone size come from that table. This sample has 2 million to 2.5 million clones in its table, and roughly 95% of those were observed once. The top ten constitute roughly 0.13% of the sample.

CDR1 and CDR2 are drawn from the germline V gene (reference sequence): SEHNR, FQNEAQ. From cysteine to phenylalanine, the CDR3 is 14 amino acids long. Only the CDR3 DNA is retained, 42 bases long and in frame from the first base. Relative to germline, V is 1 base shorter and J is 4 bases shorter, with 10 bases between their ends. General study outcomes and caveats: Only blood was sampled, and tissue TCR repertoires likely differ from those in blood. Clonotypes shared by all four sorted-subset donors showed higher generation probabilities than non-shared clonotypes. Pairwise subsampling led to the expectation that sequencing depth would affect the degree of clonotype sharing among donors. Incomplete sequencing was indicated by rarefaction of sorted-subset datasets, despite the large sequencing depth. Larger estimated clonotype richness was generally found for naive subsets than for memory subsets. Across a handful of donors, approximately 4.9% of naive CD4, around 3.5% of naive CD8, roughly 2.3% of memory CD4, and 0.4% of memory CD8 clonotypes were shared. Because the study included only a small number of donors, the genetic and exposure-history diversity represented was limited.

The sequenced material came from naive CD4+ T cells sorted from blood. The sample's cell subset or site, from its label and the paper: CD45RA+ positively selected. The receptor comes from a man aged 18-30 years in good health. The chain links TRBV7-9 with TRBJ1-2; matching of 5 bases hints at TRBD1 as the D gene. The DNA sequence reads TGTGCCAGCAGCTTAGAAACAGGTCCCTATGGCTACACCTTC. Translated, this is CASSLETGPYGYTF.